The 14 T cell receptor beta chains below come from one sample, sequenced in a study of blood T cell repertoires in COVID-19. The method was immunoSEQ multiplex PCR; TCRdb's version includes in-frame clones alone and lacks a portion of them. The data contain around 500,000 clones, approximately 91% of them singletons. The sequencing input was PBMCs or T cells enriched from blood (not recorded which). Receptors were obtained from a woman aged 55-75 years who had recovered from COVID-19.

In DNA, the CDR3 is TGCGCCAGCAGGGGAATAGCGGGGAACTACGAGCAGTACGTC. It specifies CASRGIAGNYEQYV. The V gene is TRBV10-2, the J gene TRBJ2-7; 8 bases fit TRBD2. The germline V gene encodes CDR1 WSHSY and CDR2 SAAADI. The CDR3 length is 14 residues. With 6 bases clipped from V and 3 bases from J, the junction kept 7 bases outside the gene matches.

The chain employs TRBV5-1 and TRBJ1-2, with 10 bases fitting TRBD1. The CDR3 is 14 residues long. The V and J ends lost 7 bases and 6 bases, in that order; junction bases with no gene match: 9. Germline loops: CDR1 SGHRS, CDR2 YFSETQ. CDR3 protein: CASAPTGTGDGYTF. The CDR3 nucleotides are TGCGCCAGCGCTCCAACCGGGACAGGGGATGGCTACACCTTC. The whole variable domain, filled in from reference TRBV5-1 and TRBJ1-2, reads KAGVTQTPRYLIKTRGQQVTLSCSPISGHRSVSWYQQTPGQGLQFLFEYFSETQRNKGNFPGRFSGRQFSNSRSEMNVSTLELGDSALYLCASAPTGTGDGYTFGSGTRLTVV.

With respect to this clone: This CDR3 is also generated by other DNA sequences in the sample. DNA for the CDR3: TGCGCCAGCAGCTTGGGCGGGCCCCTCACAGATACGCAGTATTTT. Translating gives CASSLGGPLTDTQYF. This sequence joins TRBV5-1 and TRBJ2-3; the D gene is possibly TRBD2 (5 bases). CDR3 size: 15 residues. The germline V gene encodes CDR1 SGHRS and CDR2 YFSETQ. V was clipped by 0 bases and J by 2 bases, with 10 bases between them.

The gene calls are TRBV5-6 and TRBJ1-2; no firm D call. CDR3 length: 15 amino acids. Germline-derived CDR1 and CDR2 are SGHDT and YYEEEE. V lost 1 base, J lost 4 bases, and 14 bases lay in between. The CDR3 region is CASSLRSVGGYGYTF. CDR3 sequence (DNA): TGTGCCAGCAGCTTGCGAAGCGTAGGTGGCTATGGCTACACCTTC.

J is TRBJ1-2 and V is TRBV2, with a possible D match to TRBD1 (6 bases). V dropped 8 bases and J dropped 4 bases, with 11 bases sitting between them. The CDR3 runs 12 residues. The V gene's germline CDR1 is SNHLY and CDR2 FYNNEI. The CDR3 is CASLGQFYGYTF. CDR3 sequence (DNA): TGTGCCAGCCTTGGACAGTTCTATGGCTACACCTTC.

In nucleotides, the CDR3 is TGTGCCAGCAGTTTCTCTACAGGGATGAACACTGAAGCTTTCTTT. This gives the protein CASSFSTGMNTEAFF. This chain links TRBV6-5 with TRBJ1-1; tentatively, D is TRBD1 (6 bases). Between the trimmed V and J ends, which lost 4 bases and 0 bases, there was a span of 12 bases. Germline V CDR1 and CDR2: MNHEY, SVGAGI. This CDR3 is built from 15 residues.

The rearrangement links TRBV6-6 to TRBJ2-6, with D perhaps matching TRBD2 (6 bases). Between the trimmed V and J ends, which lost 5 bases and 0 bases, there was a span of 14 bases. CDR3 length equals 17 residues. Germline-derived CDR1 and CDR2 are MNHNY and SVGAGI (reference sequence). CDR3 sequence reads: CASSPLGGSSGANVLTF. As DNA, the CDR3 is TGTGCCAGCAGTCCGTTGGGGGGTAGCTCTGGGGCCAACGTCCTGACTTTC.

The rearrangement uses TRBV25-1 and TRBJ2-1, with TRBD2 as a possible D gene (6 bases). This CDR3 has 17 amino acids. The V and J ends lost 3 bases and 0 bases respectively, with 15 bases between them. Germline V gene lookup returns CDR1 MGHDK and CDR2 SYGVNS. The CDR3 DNA follows: TGTGCCAGCAGTGATATACTGCGGGGAAGCTCCTACAATGAGCAGTTCTTC. This translates into CASSDILRGSSYNEQFF.

V usage is TRBV7-9 and J usage is TRBJ2-7; 7 bases map to TRBD2. Germline lookup yields CDR1 SEHNR and CDR2 FQNEAQ (reference sequence). The CDR3 has 11 residues. J gave up 4 bases and V 8 bases, and 2 bases lay outside the gene matches. The CDR3 DNA follows: TGTGCCAGCGGGGGGGGATACGAGCAGTACTTC. It codes for CASGGGYEQYF.

The J gene is TRBJ2-4, the V gene TRBV27, with TRBD2 as a possible D gene (7 bases). CDR3 length: 17 residues. V shed 5 bases and J shed 0 bases, with 17 bases lying between them. Germline CDR1 is MNHEY and CDR2 is SMNVEV (reference sequence). The CDR3: CASSREGGGIAKNIQYF. The CDR3 coding sequence is TGTGCCAGCAGTAGGGAGGGAGGGGGGATAGCCAAAAACATTCAGTACTTC.

The chain is built from TRBV15 and TRBJ2-1; 7 bases map to TRBD1. Germline V gene lookup returns CDR1 LNHNV and CDR2 YYDKDF (reference sequence). The CDR3 is made up of 15 amino acids. V lost 3 bases, J lost 0 bases, and 2 bases stayed unmatched. The CDR3 reads CATSSRDSSYNEQFF. Written as DNA, the CDR3 is TGTGCCACCAGCAGCCGGGACAGCTCCTACAATGAGCAGTTCTTC.

This chain uses TRBV7-2 with TRBJ2-3; 9 nucleotides agree with TRBD1. The germline V gene has CDR1 SGHTA and CDR2 FQGNSA. V dropped 5 bases and J dropped 1; count of bases not matched to a gene: 4. The CDR3 is 15 residues long. The CDR3: CASSGQGRGTDTQYF. CDR3 DNA sequence: TGTGCCAGCAGCGGACAGGGGCGGGGCACAGATACGCAGTATTTT.

This chain links TRBV11-2 with TRBJ2-1; TRBD2 is a possible D gene (5 bases). The CDR3 is made up of 15 amino acids. The germline gives CDR1 SGHAT, CDR2 FQNNGV. Trimming took 1 base from V and 5 from J, leaving 12 bases between them. In DNA form, the CDR3 reads TGTGCCAGCAGCTTAGGTCGCCTAGCCCACAATGAGCAGTTCTTC. Translated, it gives CASSLGRLAHNEQFF.

This chain connects TRBV13 to TRBJ2-2, with 8 bases that match TRBD1. Germline V lookup: CDR1 PRHDT, CDR2 FYEKMQ (reference sequence). The CDR3 is 16 amino acids. J gave up 4 bases and V 5 bases, and 9 bases lay outside the gene matches. CDR3 in amino acids: CASSARTGSGTGELFF. The CDR3 coding sequence is TGTGCCAGCAGCGCCCGGACAGGGTCTGGCACCGGGGAGCTGTTTTTT.